These 6 T cell receptor beta chains were all obtained from the same sample, sequenced in a study of shared clonotypes between healthy human individuals. Naive CD8 populations comprised CD45RO-negative cells positively selected for CCR7, excluding terminally differentiated effector memory CD45RA+ cells. The table came from immunoSEQ multiplex PCR; TCRdb's copy has only in-frame clones and leaves some out. This table holds hundreds of thousands of clones, about 96% found once. Sample: naive CD8+ T cells sorted from blood. The receptors here all came from a woman aged 30 to 39 in good health.

The chain couples TRBV10-3 to TRBJ1-1; a weak D match, TRBD1 (5 bases). Trimming removed 5 bases at V and 0 bases at J, with 13 bases between. From germline, CDR1 is ENHRY and CDR2 SYGVKD. The length of the CDR3 is 15 residues. The CDR3 DNA reads as TGTGCCATCAGTAATACCGGGACTGTGAACACTGAAGCTTTCTTT. Its protein product is CAISNTGTVNTEAFF.

This chain connects TRBV2 to TRBJ1-1, with D possibly matching TRBD1 (5 bases). Deletions cut 7 bases from V and 11 bases from J, with 20 bases between. CDR3 length: 13 amino acids. The V gene's germline CDR1 is SNHLY and CDR2 FYNNEI. The CDR3 loop reads CASTGTAETDAFF. The CDR3 DNA is TGTGCCAGCACGGGGACGGCCGAAACAGATGCTTTCTTT.

V gene TRBV19 combines with J gene TRBJ2-7, with D unresolved. The V gene lost 6 bases and the J gene lost 4 bases, with 16 bases spanning the gap. CDR3 length: 14 amino acids. Per the germline V gene, CDR1 is LNHDA and CDR2 is SQIVND (reference sequence). The CDR3: CASSVAVAGYEQYF. CDR3 sequence (DNA): TGTGCCAGTAGCGTCGCCGTGGCCGGGTACGAGCAGTACTTC.

V is TRBV29-1 and J is TRBJ2-3; 10 nucleotides line up with TRBD2. Trimming cost V 6 bases and J 7 bases; bases outside gene matches: 13. The CDR3 has 15 amino acids. Germline V gene sequence: CDR1 SQVTM, CDR2 ANQGSEA. Here the CDR3 DNA reads TGCAGCGTGGGGGGGCTAGCGGGAGTCGTGAATACGCAGTATTTT. Its translation: CSVGGLAGVVNTQYF.

The chain has TRBV15 and TRBJ2-7; D remains unclear. The CDR3 totals 13 residues. Looked up from germline, CDR1 is LNHNV and CDR2 is YYDKDF (reference sequence). V gave up 1 base and J gave up 5 bases, with 9 bases separating them. The DNA of the CDR3 is TGTGCCACCAGCAGAGCGGGTTTGGACGAGCAGTACTTC. Translation: CATSRAGLDEQYF. The full variable domain, its missing parts supplied by reference TRBV15 and TRBJ2-7, is DAMVIQNPRYQVTQFGKPVTLSCSQTLNHNVMYWYQQKSSQAPKLLFHYYDKDFNNEADTPDNFQSRRPNTSFCFLDIRSPGLGDTAMYLCATSRAGLDEQYFGPGTRLTVT.

The DNA for the CDR3 is TGTGCCAGCAGCTCAACCCCGAGGGCCTCCCGTGGGCATGAGCAGTTCTTC. Translation: CASSSTPRASRGHEQFF. The chain links TRBV5-6 to TRBJ2-1; possibly TRBD2 for D (5 bases). Trimming cost V 3 bases and J 8 bases, with 24 bases left between them. The CDR3 contains 17 residues. Germline V lookup: CDR1 SGHDT, CDR2 YYEEEE.